These 20 T cell receptor beta chains were all obtained from the same sample, sequenced in a study of blood T cell repertoires in COVID-19. Sequencing used immunoSEQ multiplex PCR; TCRdb keeps in-frame clones, though not all of them. The table has about 82,000 clones, about 83% seen once. Sequences were obtained from peripheral blood. All receptors come from a woman in her sixties with acute or convalescent COVID-19.

The chain uses TRBV11-3 and TRBJ2-7, with D possibly matching TRBD1 (6 bases). This CDR3 has 15 amino acids. The ends were cut back, 6 bases at V and 4 bases at J, with 19 bases in the middle. Germline lookup yields CDR1 SGHNT and CDR2 YENEEA. The CDR3 DNA reads TGTGCCAGCAGGTGGGGACCGGGACATCAATACGAGCAGTACTTC. Its translation is CASRWGPGHQYEQYF.

This clone has a single count. The gene calls are TRBV24-1 and TRBJ1-2; TRBD1 matches 7 bases. There are 16 residues in the CDR3. CDR1 is KGHDR and CDR2 is SFDVKD in the germline V gene. Losses at the gene ends were 4 bases for V and 1 base for J; bases not matched to a gene: 8. In DNA form, the CDR3 reads TGTGCCACCAGTGAACGACAGGGTCTCCTTAACTATGGCTACACCTTC. The encoded protein is CATSERQGLLNYGYTF.

Within the sample, this clone is medium-sized. The chain uses TRBV2 and TRBJ1-1; D is perhaps TRBD1 (5 bases). Trimming pared 7 bases from V and 11 bases from J, leaving 14 bases between. The V gene's germline CDR1 is SNHLY and CDR2 FYNNEI. This CDR3 comprises 11 residues. The CDR3 DNA is TGTGCCAGCAAGGGGTCGGGTGGGGCTTTCTTT. Its translation is CASKGSGGAFF.

This clone has only one observation. V and J are TRBV11-2 and TRBJ1-2; D remains unclear. Trimming shortened V by 1 base and J by 5 bases, and 2 bases separated the two germline ends. The CDR3 spans 11 residues. Germline V lookup: CDR1 SGHAT, CDR2 FQNNGV. The CDR3 DNA follows: TGTGCCAGCAGCTTAGCTTATGGCTACACCTTC. Amino acid sequence: CASSLAYGYTF.

The chain employs TRBV5-1 and TRBJ2-3; D not resolved. The germline CDR1 and CDR2 sequences are SGHRS and YFSETQ. Trimming removed 5 bases from V and 2 bases from J, with 12 bases in between. The CDR3 length is 14 residues. CDR3 amino acids: CASRTGLYTDTQYF. In nucleotides, the CDR3 is TGCGCCAGCAGGACCGGGTTATACACAGATACGCAGTATTTT.

The J gene is TRBJ2-2, the V gene TRBV7-3; D not certain. This CDR3 contains 16 residues. Germline values: CDR1 SGHTA, CDR2 FQGTGA. Trimming shortened V by 1 base and J by 2 bases, and 11 bases separated the two germline ends. In nucleotides, the CDR3 is TGTGCCAGCAGCTTAAGGTCAGGTTTTAACACCGGGGAGCTGTTTTTT. Protein product: CASSLRSGFNTGELFF.

This rearrangement joins TRBV7-2 to TRBJ2-7, with 9 bases aligning to TRBD1. The V gene's germline CDR1 is SGHTA and CDR2 FQGNSA. The V and J ends lost 5 bases and 8 bases, in that order; junction bases with no gene match: 7. This CDR3 region has 13 residues. CDR3: CASSPGTGKQQYF. CDR3 DNA: TGTGCCAGCAGCCCAGGGACAGGGAAACAGCAGTACTTC.

This chain links TRBV5-1 with TRBJ2-3, with unresolved D. The CDR3 is 13 amino acids. Trimming left V 1 base short and J 3 bases short, with 6 bases between. Germline V gene sequence: CDR1 SGHRS, CDR2 YFSETQ. The CDR3, as DNA: TGCGCCAGCAGCTTGCGGTATACAGATACGCAGTATTTT. Translating gives CASSLRYTDTQYF.

The gene calls are TRBV5-1 and TRBJ1-2, with unresolved D. The V and J ends lost 0 bases and 6 bases respectively, with 9 bases between them. Germline CDR1 reads SGHRS; CDR2 reads YFSETQ. This CDR3 has 13 amino acids. The CDR3 protein is CASSLGQFDGYTF. CDR3 bases: TGCGCCAGCAGCTTGGGGCAGTTCGATGGCTACACCTTC. The variable domain in full, completed from reference TRBV5-1 and TRBJ1-2, reads KAGVTQTPRYLIKTRGQQVTLSCSPISGHRSVSWYQQTPGQGLQFLFEYFSETQRNKGNFPGRFSGRQFSNSRSEMNVSTLELGDSALYLCASSLGQFDGYTFGSGTRLTVV.

This chain connects TRBV13 to TRBJ2-7; TRBD1 is a possible D gene (6 bases). The CDR3 is 13 amino acids. V lost 3 bases, J lost 6 bases, and 12 bases lay in between. Germline V lookup: CDR1 PRHDT, CDR2 FYEKMQ (reference sequence). CDR3 in amino acids: CASSFHRESEQYF. CDR3 in DNA: TGTGCCAGCAGCTTTCACAGGGAAAGCGAGCAGTACTTC.

The chain is built from TRBV30 and TRBJ1-1, with a possible D match to TRBD1 (5 bases). This CDR3 has 12 amino acids. Germline loops: CDR1 GTSNPN, CDR2 SVGIG (reference sequence). Trimming took 4 bases from V and 5 from J, leaving 11 bases between them. CDR3 amino acids: CAWTRGGTEAFF. The CDR3 region has the DNA TGTGCCTGGACGCGGGGCGGGACTGAAGCTTTCTTT.

The chain carries TRBV7-9 and TRBJ1-2, with TRBD1 matching 8 bases. CDR3 length: 16 residues. Germline lookup yields CDR1 SEHNR and CDR2 FQNEAQ (reference sequence). J gave up 1 base and V 4 bases, and 8 bases lay outside the gene matches. The CDR3 DNA reads as TGTGCCAGCAGCTCAACCGGACAGGGCATTAACTATGGCTACACCTTC. Its translation is CASSSTGQGINYGYTF. Full variable domain (rest looked up from reference TRBV7-9 and TRBJ1-2): DTGVSQNPRHKITKRGQNVTFRCDPISEHNRLYWYRQTLGQGPEFLTYFQNEAQLEKSRLLSDRFSAERPKGSFSTLEIQRTEQGDSAMYLCASSSTGQGINYGYTFGSGTRLTVV.

This clone was recorded a few times. This chain connects TRBV7-2 to TRBJ2-3, with no clear D. This CDR3 is 14 amino acids long. The V gene's germline CDR1 is SGHTA and CDR2 FQGNSA. Trimming removed 3 bases from V and 1 base from J, with 8 bases in between. CDR3 DNA sequence: TGTGCCAGCAGCTTCGGTCAGGGCACAGATACGCAGTATTTT. Amino acids: CASSFGQGTDTQYF.

The V and J genes are TRBV24-1 and TRBJ2-3; 7 bases are a match to TRBD1. Germline CDR1 is KGHDR and CDR2 is SFDVKD. The length of the CDR3 is 16 residues. J was trimmed by 3 bases and V by 3 bases; bases with no gene match: 8. The CDR3 region has the DNA TGTGCCACCAGTGATCCGACAGGGTTAGGAACAGATACGCAGTATTTT. Encoded protein: CATSDPTGLGTDTQYF.

V usage is TRBV7-9 and J usage is TRBJ1-3; TRBD1 matches 10 bases. V trimming: 2 bases; J trimming: 4 bases; junction bases outside the gene matches: 8. Germline V gene data show CDR1 as SEHNR and CDR2 as FQNEAQ (reference sequence). The CDR3 is 17 amino acids. CDR3 in amino acids: CASSLNSGTGVGNTIYF. The CDR3 region has the DNA TGTGCCAGCAGCTTAAATTCCGGGACAGGGGTAGGAAACACCATATATTTT.

The CDR3 DNA reads TGTGCCTGGAGTGTACGAGGACAGGGGGCGAGTGGCTACACCTTC. It yields the protein CAWSVRGQGASGYTF. This sequence joins TRBV30 and TRBJ1-2; 11 nucleotides line up with TRBD1. The V gene end was trimmed by 0 bases and the J gene end by 7 bases; junction bases not matched to a gene: 7. The germline V gene encodes CDR1 GTSNPN and CDR2 SVGIG (reference sequence). The length of the CDR3 is 15 residues.

The chain combines TRBV6-6 with TRBJ1-5; TRBD1 matches at 7 bases. The CDR3 has 16 residues. Germline V gene data show CDR1 as MNHNY and CDR2 as SVGAGI (reference sequence). V lost 5 bases and J lost 4; bases outside the gene matches: 11. The CDR3 nucleotides are TGTGCCAGCAGTGCATCCGGGACAGTGAGAAATCAGCCCCAGCATTTT. Translation: CASSASGTVRNQPQHF.

This clone turned up a few times. This chain joins TRBV3-1 (or the pseudogene TRBV3-2) and TRBJ1-4; TRBD1 matches at 10 bases. Germline V lookup: CDR1 LGHDT, CDR2 YNNKEL (reference sequence). The CDR3 length is 14 residues. Germline trimming cut 4 bases from V and 8 bases from J; bases unmatched to any gene: 4. Here the CDR3 DNA reads TGTGCCAGCAGCCTAAGGACAGGGGGAGAAAAACTGTTTTTT. It encodes CASSLRTGGEKLFF.

The chain has TRBV28 and TRBJ2-7; D perhaps matches TRBD1 (6 bases). In germline, CDR1 is MDHEN, CDR2 SYDVKM. Trimming stripped 5 bases from V and 3 bases from J, with 14 bases between. The CDR3 runs to 14 residues. The CDR3 protein is CASSNGGQFYEQYF. CDR3 nucleotide sequence: TGTGCCAGCAGTAATGGAGGACAGTTCTACGAGCAGTACTTC.

This clone has just one count. V is TRBV7-2 and J is TRBJ2-7; D perhaps matches TRBD1 (6 bases). In germline, CDR1 is SGHTA, CDR2 FQGNSA. V was cut by 2 bases and J by 1 base, with 15 bases left in between. The CDR3 length is 16 residues. The CDR3 here is CASSLLAGTLSYEQYF. The CDR3 coding sequence is TGTGCCAGCAGCTTATTAGCCGGGACACTTTCCTACGAGCAGTACTTC.